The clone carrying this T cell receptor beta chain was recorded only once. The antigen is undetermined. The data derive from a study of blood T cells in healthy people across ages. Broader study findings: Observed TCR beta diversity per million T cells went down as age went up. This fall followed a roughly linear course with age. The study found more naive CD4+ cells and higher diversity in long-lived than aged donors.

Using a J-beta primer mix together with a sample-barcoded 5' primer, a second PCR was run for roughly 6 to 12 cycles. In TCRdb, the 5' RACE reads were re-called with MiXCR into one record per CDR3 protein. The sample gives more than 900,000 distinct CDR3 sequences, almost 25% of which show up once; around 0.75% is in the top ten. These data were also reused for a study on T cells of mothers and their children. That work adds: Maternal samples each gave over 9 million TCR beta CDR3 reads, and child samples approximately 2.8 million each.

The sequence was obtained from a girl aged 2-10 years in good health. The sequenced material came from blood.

CDR3 coding DNA: TGTGCCAGCAGTTATCGGGAATCTGGGGCCAACGTCCTGACTTTC. This codes for CASSYRESGANVLTF. This chain connects TRBV6-2 or TRBV6-3 to TRBJ2-6; D possibly corresponds to TRBD2 (5 bases). The germline gives CDR1 MNHEY, CDR2 SVGEGT. The length of the CDR3 is 15 residues. V dropped 3 bases and J dropped 1 base, with 7 bases sitting between them.